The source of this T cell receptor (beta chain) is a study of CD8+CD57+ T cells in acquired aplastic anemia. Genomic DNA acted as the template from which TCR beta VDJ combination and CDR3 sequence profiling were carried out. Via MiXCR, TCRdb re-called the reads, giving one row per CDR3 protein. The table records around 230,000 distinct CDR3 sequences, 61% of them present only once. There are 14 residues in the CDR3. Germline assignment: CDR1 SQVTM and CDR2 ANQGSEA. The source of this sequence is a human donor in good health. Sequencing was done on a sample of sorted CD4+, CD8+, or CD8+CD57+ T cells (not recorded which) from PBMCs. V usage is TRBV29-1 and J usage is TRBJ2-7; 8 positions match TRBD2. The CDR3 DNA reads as TGCAGTGGGTCGGGGGGGGACTCTTCCTACGAGCAGTACTTC. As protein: CSGSGGDSSYEQYF.